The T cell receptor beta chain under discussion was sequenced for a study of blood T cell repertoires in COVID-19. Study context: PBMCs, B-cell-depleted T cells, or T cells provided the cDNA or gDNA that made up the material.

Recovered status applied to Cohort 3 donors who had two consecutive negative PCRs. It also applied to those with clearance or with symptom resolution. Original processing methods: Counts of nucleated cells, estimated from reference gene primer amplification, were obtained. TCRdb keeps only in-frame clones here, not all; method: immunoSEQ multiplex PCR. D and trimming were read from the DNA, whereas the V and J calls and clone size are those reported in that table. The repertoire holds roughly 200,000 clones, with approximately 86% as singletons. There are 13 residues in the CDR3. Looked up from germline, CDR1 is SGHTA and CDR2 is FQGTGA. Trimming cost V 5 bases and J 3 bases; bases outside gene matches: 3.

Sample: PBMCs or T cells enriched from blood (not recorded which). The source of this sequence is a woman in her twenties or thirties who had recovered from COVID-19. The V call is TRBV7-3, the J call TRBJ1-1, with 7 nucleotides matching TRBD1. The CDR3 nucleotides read TGTGCCAGCAGCCAGACAGGGCACACTGAAGCTTTCTTT. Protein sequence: CASSQTGHTEAFF.